This T cell receptor beta chain was sequenced in a study of blood T cell repertoires in COVID-19. Study information: From T cells, B-cell-depleted T cells, or PBMCs came the material, which was cDNA or gDNA.

The CDR3 loop spans 14 amino acids. Germline CDR1 and CDR2: LNHDA and SQIVND (reference sequence). Between the trimmed V and J ends, which lost 2 bases and 4 bases, there was a span of 12 bases. Only in-frame clones appear in the TCRdb table, and some are missing; sequencing was by immunoSEQ multiplex PCR. The sample contains hundreds of thousands of clones, 82% of which appear only once. This clone occurred a few times. This chain uses TRBV19 with TRBJ2-7; D is perhaps TRBD2 (5 bases). Sequenced material: peripheral blood. The sequence was obtained from a woman aged 55-75 years with active or convalescent COVID-19. The CDR3 coding sequence is TGTGCCAGTAGTATACGTTCCCCGGGGTACGAGCAGTACTTC. The encoded protein is CASSIRSPGYEQYF.